Presented here are 30 T cell receptor beta chains from one specimen sequenced in a study of T cell responses to AZD1222 COVID-19 vaccine. Assay: immunoSEQ multiplex PCR; the TCRdb copy retains only in-frame clones and omits some. The sample yields around 150,000 clones, 90% to 95% seen once. Sample: peripheral blood, taken 28 days after the second AZD1222 dose. These receptors were taken from an adult who received the AZD1222 COVID-19 vaccine.

The chain uses TRBV4-2 and TRBJ1-6; 7 nucleotides agree with TRBD1. V lost 5 bases, J lost 0 bases, and 7 bases stayed unmatched. CDR1 and CDR2 from the germline V gene are LGHNA and YNFKEQ. The CDR3 has 17 amino acids. The CDR3 region has the DNA TGTGCCAGCAGCGCGGACAGGACGGTCTCCTATAATTCACCCCTCCACTTT. Encoded protein: CASSADRTVSYNSPLHF.

J is TRBJ2-2 and V is TRBV11-1; D unclear. The V end was cut by 2 bases, the J end by 7 bases, with 14 bases between. The length of the CDR3 is 15 residues. Per the germline V gene, CDR1 is SGHAT and CDR2 is FQDESV (reference sequence). Here the CDR3 reads CASSLKTLGYGELFF. The CDR3 coding sequence is TGTGCCAGCAGCTTAAAGACCCTTGGATACGGGGAGCTGTTTTTT.

The chain combines TRBV19 with TRBJ2-7; 9 bases are shared with TRBD2. The CDR3 is 14 amino acids. Germline CDR1 and CDR2: LNHDA and SQIVND (reference sequence). V lost 8 bases, J lost 4 bases, and 9 bases stayed unmatched. The CDR3 DNA is TGTGCCAGTGGGGCGGCTAGCGGGAAATACGAGCAGTACTTC. This encodes CASGAASGKYEQYF.

The chain joins TRBV5-6 to TRBJ1-1; unclear D gene. CDR3 length equals 13 residues. Per germline, CDR1 SGHDT and CDR2 YYEEEE. Trimming pared 1 base from V and 0 bases from J, leaving 4 bases between. In DNA form, the CDR3 reads TGTGCCAGCAGCTTGTCCCTGAACACTGAAGCTTTCTTT. Protein product: CASSLSLNTEAFF.

The V and J genes are TRBV7-9 and TRBJ2-7, with 8 bases aligning to TRBD1. The V gene's germline CDR1 is SEHNR and CDR2 FQNEAQ (reference sequence). The CDR3 contains 14 residues. The V segment lost 5 bases and the J segment 4 bases; nucleotides outside the gene matches: 7. The CDR3 DNA reads as TGTGCCAGCAGCCTATCGGGACAGGAATACGAGCAGTACTTC. Translating it yields CASSLSGQEYEQYF.

V usage is TRBV4-1 and J usage is TRBJ1-2, with 7 bases matching TRBD1. There are 15 residues in the CDR3. Trimming at V came to 4 bases and at J to 1 base, leaving 6 bases not matched to a gene. Germline loops: CDR1 MGHRA, CDR2 YSYEKL. This CDR3 is CASSRGDSDNYGYTF. CDR3 DNA: TGCGCCAGCAGCCGAGGGGACAGTGATAACTATGGCTACACCTTC.

The chain uses TRBV28 and TRBJ2-5; 8 bases fit TRBD2. The V gene's germline CDR1 is MDHEN and CDR2 SYDVKM. This CDR3 region has 15 residues. Trimming took 2 bases from V and 5 from J; bases not matched to a gene: 7. The CDR3 sequence is CASSLTGRASETQYF. The CDR3, as DNA: TGTGCCAGCAGTTTAACCGGGAGGGCCAGTGAGACCCAGTACTTC.

On this clone itself: The sample has other DNA sequences that encode this CDR3 too. The chain uses TRBV5-1 and TRBJ1-4, with D unresolved. V lost 0 bases and J 8 bases, leaving 11 bases between the germline ends. The CDR3 sequence is 14 residues long. Germline V lookup: CDR1 SGHRS, CDR2 YFSETQ. Written as DNA, the CDR3 is TGCGCCAGCAGCTTGGAAGGAGGTGAAGAAAAACTGTTTTTT. Residues: CASSLEGGEEKLFF.

This chain joins TRBV5-1 and TRBJ2-7; D unresolved. This CDR3 has 14 amino acids. The V and J ends lost 4 bases and 0 bases respectively, with 11 bases between them. Germline CDR1 SGHRS, CDR2 YFSETQ. CDR3 residues: CASSPTLSSYEQYF. The CDR3 DNA reads as TGCGCCAGCAGCCCGACACTGAGCTCCTACGAGCAGTACTTC.

The V call is TRBV7-4, the J call TRBJ1-4; the match to TRBD1 covers 10 bases. Per the germline V gene, CDR1 is SGHVT and CDR2 is SQSDAQ. J lost 1 base, V lost 4 bases, and 12 bases had no gene match. This CDR3 contains 19 residues. In DNA, the CDR3 is TGTGCCAGCAGCTCACCCACCGGGACAGGGGTAAGAACTAATGAAAAACTGTTTTTT. It codes for CASSSPTGTGVRTNEKLFF.

The rearrangement uses TRBV28 and TRBJ1-2; TRBD1 might be the D (6 bases). V was pared by 6 bases and J by 6 bases, with 17 bases between. The CDR3 consists of 14 residues. Germline V lookup: CDR1 MDHEN, CDR2 SYDVKM. The CDR3 sequence: CASSRQQGWNGYTF. As DNA, the CDR3 is TGTGCCAGCAGCCGTCAACAGGGCTGGAATGGCTACACCTTC.

This clone was recorded once. The V call is TRBV5-1, the J call TRBJ1-3, with 9 bases that match TRBD1. V was clipped by 5 bases and J by 4 bases; unmatched bases: 10. The CDR3 extends over 16 amino acids. Looked up from germline, CDR1 is SGHRS and CDR2 is YFSETQ. This CDR3 reads CASSRGQGSEGNTIYF. DNA of the CDR3: TGCGCCAGCAGTAGGGGACAGGGCTCGGAAGGAAACACCATATATTTT.

The chain uses TRBV19 and TRBJ2-7; 9 bases match TRBD1. This CDR3 is 15 amino acids long. V trimming: 5 bases; J trimming: 7 bases; junction bases outside the gene matches: 12. Per germline, CDR1 LNHDA and CDR2 SQIVND (reference sequence). The CDR3 is CASSDRDRETGEQYF. The CDR3 nucleotides are TGTGCCAGTAGTGATCGGGACAGGGAAACTGGGGAGCAGTACTTC.

The chain recombines TRBV5-1 with TRBJ2-1; 10 bases are shared with TRBD1. Trimming at V came to 4 bases and at J to 1 base, leaving 8 bases not matched to a gene. The CDR3 totals 17 residues. From germline, CDR1 is SGHRS and CDR2 YFSETQ. The CDR3 DNA follows: TGCGCCAGCAGCCCCGGGACAGGGGTAAGTTCCTACAATGAGCAGTTCTTC. The encoded protein is CASSPGTGVSSYNEQFF.

The chain combines TRBV10-3 with TRBJ1-1; D gene ambiguous. Trimming removed 6 bases at V and 2 bases at J, with 10 bases between. The CDR3 consists of 13 residues. Germline assignment: CDR1 ENHRY and CDR2 SYGVKD. The CDR3 DNA sequence: TGTGCCATCAGCGAGCACCTTAACACTGAAGCTTTCTTT. Residues: CAISEHLNTEAFF.

The J gene is TRBJ2-1, the V gene TRBV19, with 14 bases identical to TRBD2. The CDR3 extends over 18 amino acids. V dropped 3 bases and J dropped 0; count of bases not matched to a gene: 4. CDR1 and CDR2 (germline): LNHDA, SQIVND (reference sequence). CDR3 sequence: CASSMGTSGGYSYNEQFF. In DNA form, the CDR3 reads TGTGCCAGTAGTATGGGGACTAGCGGGGGTTACTCCTACAATGAGCAGTTCTTC.

This clone turned up a few times. The chain employs TRBV6-2 or TRBV6-3 and TRBJ2-6; D is undetermined. V dropped 2 bases and J dropped 2 bases, with 4 bases sitting between them. Looked up from germline, CDR1 is MNHEY and CDR2 is SVGEGT. This CDR3 spans 14 amino acids. CDR3: CASSYEPGANVLTF. The CDR3 DNA reads as TGTGCCAGCAGTTACGAACCTGGGGCCAACGTCCTGACTTTC.

This rearrangement joins TRBV20-1 to TRBJ2-7; D could derive from TRBD1 or TRBD2 (6 bases each). Trimming shortened V by 3 bases and J by 3 bases, and 21 bases separated the two germline ends. The germline CDR1 and CDR2 sequences are DFQATT and SNEGSKA (reference sequence). The CDR3 is made up of 16 amino acids. CDR3 coding DNA: TGCAGTGCTAGTGGGAGGTCAGGGGATAATCTCTACGAGCAGTACTTC. Translating it yields CSASGRSGDNLYEQYF.

CDR3 sequence reads: CASSQAWGTSGASDTQYF. CDR3 coding DNA: TGCGCCAGCAGCCAGGCCTGGGGGACTAGCGGGGCCTCGGATACGCAGTATTTT. The chain couples TRBV4-3 to TRBJ2-3, with 13 bases identical to TRBD2. Per the germline V gene, CDR1 is LGHNA and CDR2 is YSLEER. The ends lost 3 bases at V and 6 bases at J; junction bases unmatched: 12. The CDR3 is made up of 18 amino acids.

The rearrangement joins TRBV3-1 (or the pseudogene TRBV3-2) to TRBJ2-7; 7 bases map to TRBD2. The CDR3 runs to 14 residues. From germline, CDR1 is LGHDT and CDR2 YNNKEL (reference sequence). After removal of 3 bases from V and 0 bases from J, the junction contained 2 bases not matched to a gene. CDR3 protein: CASSQGTNSYEQYF. For the CDR3, the DNA is TGTGCCAGCAGCCAGGGGACTAACTCCTACGAGCAGTACTTC.

CDR3 bases: TGTGCCAGCAGCCAAGATCGCAATCAGCCCCAGCATTTT. This sequence encodes CASSQDRNQPQHF. The chain joins TRBV3-1 (or the pseudogene TRBV3-2) to TRBJ1-5, with D uncertain. The germline gives CDR1 LGHDT, CDR2 YNNKEL (reference sequence). The CDR3 is 13 residues long. V lost 0 bases and J 2 bases, leaving 2 bases between the germline ends.

The chain joins TRBV5-4 to TRBJ1-1; D not resolved. The CDR3 is 13 amino acids. V was trimmed by 6 bases and J by 3 bases, leaving 12 bases between them. Germline CDR1 is SGHNT and CDR2 is YYREEE (reference sequence). In nucleotides, the CDR3 is TGTGCCAGCACCAACAAGCGGGACACTGAAGCTTTCTTT. Its translation: CASTNKRDTEAFF.

V usage is TRBV7-2 and J usage is TRBJ1-5, with D unclear. The CDR3 runs 15 residues. Germline loops: CDR1 SGHTA, CDR2 FQGNSA. V gave up 1 base and J gave up 5 bases, with 12 bases separating them. In nucleotides, the CDR3 is TGTGCCAGCAGCTTAGGGGCAGCTGCAGATCAGCCCCAGCATTTT. It encodes CASSLGAAADQPQHF.

V is TRBV7-3 and J is TRBJ2-1, with TRBD2 as a possible D gene (7 bases). The CDR3 runs to 16 residues. V was pared by 1 base and J by 6 bases, with 16 bases between. Looked up from germline, CDR1 is SGHTA and CDR2 is FQGTGA. In DNA form, the CDR3 reads TGTGCCAGCAGCTTAATAGGGGGGAGGGACCCCAATGAGCAGTTCTTC. It is translated as CASSLIGGRDPNEQFF.

The genes are TRBV29-1 and TRBJ2-1; TRBD1 aligns across 8 bases. The V and J ends lost 7 bases and 7 bases, in that order; junction bases with no gene match: 6. Germline V lookup: CDR1 SQVTM, CDR2 ANQGSEA. There are 12 residues in the CDR3. DNA of the CDR3: TGCAGCGGCGGACAGGGAGGTAATGAGCAGTTCTTC. It is translated as CSGGQGGNEQFF.

The gene calls are TRBV29-1 and TRBJ2-1; TRBD2 is a possible D gene (5 bases). The CDR3 contains 14 residues. Germline values: CDR1 SQVTM, CDR2 ANQGSEA. The germline V and J ends were trimmed by 2 bases and 4 bases, with 12 bases remaining between them. The CDR3 loop reads CSVESMERYNEQFF. CDR3 DNA sequence: TGCAGCGTTGAAAGTATGGAGCGGTACAATGAGCAGTTCTTC.

This clone was detected only a few times. The chain carries TRBV18 and TRBJ1-1; no definite D call. The CDR3 runs 13 residues. V was pared by 2 bases and J by 3 bases, with 7 bases between. The germline V gene encodes CDR1 KGHSH and CDR2 LQKENI. The CDR3 here is CASSPLRDTEAFF. CDR3 nucleotide sequence: TGTGCCAGCTCACCATTAAGGGACACTGAAGCTTTCTTT.

The J gene is TRBJ1-1, the V gene TRBV5-1, with D unresolved. Trimming left V 0 bases short and J 6 bases short, with 9 bases between. Looked up from germline, CDR1 is SGHRS and CDR2 is YFSETQ. There are 13 residues in the CDR3. The CDR3 loop is CASSLEGIAEAFF. In nucleotides, the CDR3 is TGCGCCAGCAGCTTGGAGGGAATAGCTGAAGCTTTCTTT.

The rearrangement links TRBV12-5 to TRBJ1-3; D unresolved. Germline V gene sequence: CDR1 LGHNT, CDR2 FRNRAP. V lost 0 bases and J 4 bases, leaving 10 bases between the germline ends. There are 15 residues in the CDR3. The CDR3, as DNA: TGTGCTAGTGGTTTGGTACTATCGGGGGGAAACACCATATATTTT. This sequence encodes CASGLVLSGGNTIYF.

This clone has a handful of counts. The gene calls are TRBV7-2 and TRBJ1-5, with D tentatively TRBD1 (5 bases). V was cut by 5 bases and J by 9 bases, with 11 bases left in between. From germline, CDR1 is SGHTA and CDR2 FQGNSA. The CDR3 contains 12 residues. CDR3 nucleotide sequence: TGTGCCAGCAGCCCGACGGGGGGGCCCCAGCATTTT. Its protein product is CASSPTGGPQHF.